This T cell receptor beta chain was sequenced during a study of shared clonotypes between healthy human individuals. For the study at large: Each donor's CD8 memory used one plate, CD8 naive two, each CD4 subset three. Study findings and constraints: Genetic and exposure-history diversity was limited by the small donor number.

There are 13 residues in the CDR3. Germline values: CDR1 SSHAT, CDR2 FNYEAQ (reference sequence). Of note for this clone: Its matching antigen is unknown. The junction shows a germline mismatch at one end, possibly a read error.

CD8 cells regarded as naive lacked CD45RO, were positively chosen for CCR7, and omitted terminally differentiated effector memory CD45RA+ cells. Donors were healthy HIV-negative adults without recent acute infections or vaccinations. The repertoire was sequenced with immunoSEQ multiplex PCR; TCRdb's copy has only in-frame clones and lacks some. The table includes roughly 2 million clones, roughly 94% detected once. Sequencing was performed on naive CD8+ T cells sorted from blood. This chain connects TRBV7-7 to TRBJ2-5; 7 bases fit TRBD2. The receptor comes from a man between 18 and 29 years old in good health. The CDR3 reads CASSLWEGETQYF. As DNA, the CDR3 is TGTGCTAGCAGCTTATGGGAGGGGGAGACCCAGTACTTC.